This is a list of T cell receptor beta chains from one sample in a study of CD8+ T cells in alopecia areata. Sequencing was performed with immunoSEQ multiplex PCR; in TCRdb, only in-frame clones are kept and a portion is missing. The sample carries 200,000 to 250,000 clones, under 75% recorded once. Sequencing was performed on CD4+ T cells sorted from blood, taken at week 4, from a patient treated with tofacitinib. The source is a human donor with alopecia areata. Both conserved end residues are part of each CDR3. A D gene is named only where the DNA matches it firmly. Size tells how often a clone was seen (once, few, many) or the class of an expanded clone, and some rows leave it out.

size	D	J	V	CDR3	DNA
.	TRBD1	TRBJ1-5	TRBV7-2	CASSSGQGSNQPQHF	TGTGCCAGCAGCTCCGGACAGGGTAGCAATCAGCCCCAGCATTTT
.	.	TRBJ1-5	TRBV2	CASSTDSLNQPQHF	TGTGCCAGCAGTACGGACAGTTTAAATCAGCCCCAGCATTTT
.	TRBD1	TRBJ1-5	TRBV27	CASRQGQGNQPQHF	TGTGCCAGCAGACAAGGACAGGGTAATCAGCCCCAGCATTTT
.	.	TRBJ2-1	TRBV10-2	CASSAQRGEQFF	TGCGCCAGCAGTGCACAGCGTGGTGAGCAGTTCTTC
.	TRBD2	TRBJ2-2	TRBV5-6	CASSLGLAEVTGELFF	TGTGCCAGCAGCTTGGGACTAGCGGAGGTCACCGGGGAGCTGTTTTTT
.	.	TRBJ1-5	TRBV4-3	CASSQETGYQPQHF	TGCGCCAGCAGCCAGGAGACAGGTTATCAGCCCCAGCATTTT
.	.	TRBJ1-4	TRBV29-1	CSVSGRTNEKLFF	TGCAGCGTTTCCGGGAGAACTAATGAAAAACTGTTTTTT
few	.	TRBJ1-1	TRBV11-2	CASTLAGVNTEAFF	TGTGCCAGCACCCTCGCAGGGGTCAACACTGAAGCTTTCTTT
.	TRBD1	TRBJ1-6	TRBV6-5	CASSGQPNSPLHF	TGTGCCAGCTCGGGACAGCCTAATTCACCCCTCCACTTT
.	TRBD1	TRBJ1-2	TRBV30	CAWSAPYRDRGRGYTF	TGTGCCTGGAGTGCGCCCTACCGGGACAGGGGACGTGGCTACACCTTC
.	.	TRBJ2-1	TRBV9	CASSPLGGYNEQFF	TGTGCCAGCAGCCCCCTGGGGGGCTACAATGAGCAGTTCTTC
.	.	TRBJ2-4	TRBV29-1	CSVASGLGNIQYF	TGCAGCGTGGCCTCAGGCCTTGGGAACATTCAGTACTTC
few	TRBD1	TRBJ2-2	TRBV29-1	CSVELPGTGSPGELFF	TGCAGCGTTGAATTACCCGGGACAGGGTCCCCCGGGGAGCTGTTTTTT
few	.	TRBJ1-2	TRBV7-2	CASSLVQWSQAFNYGYTF	TGTGCCAGCAGCTTAGTTCAGTGGTCCCAGGCTTTTAACTATGGCTACACCTTC
.	.	TRBJ1-1	TRBV29-1	CSAGSLNTEAFF	TGCAGCGCCGGGTCCCTGAACACTGAAGCTTTCTTT
many	.	TRBJ2-3	TRBV7-2	CASSSGLHGDTQYF	TGTGCCAGCAGCTCGGGACTCCACGGAGATACGCAGTATTTT
.	TRBD2	TRBJ2-1	TRBV30	CAWIGLAGGGTSYNEQFF	TGTGCCTGGATCGGACTAGCGGGGGGCGGAACCAGCTACAATGAGCAGTTCTTC
few	TRBD1	TRBJ1-4	TRBV19	CASSLQGTNEKLFF	TGTGCCAGTAGTCTACAGGGGACTAATGAAAAACTGTTTTTT
.	.	TRBJ2-3	TRBV5-1	CASSLAGTSTDTQYF	TGCGCCAGCAGCTTGGCCGGGACTAGCACAGATACGCAGTATTTT
.	.	TRBJ2-1	TRBV5-1	CASSLGRSSYNEQFF	TGCGCCAGCAGCTTGGGGCGGAGCTCCTACAATGAGCAGTTCTTC
.	TRBD1	TRBJ1-1	TRBV19	CASRLGTGVNTEAFF	TGTGCCAGTAGACTTGGGACAGGGGTTAACACTGAAGCTTTCTTT
few	.	TRBJ2-7	TRBV5-1	CASSSGTEYEQYF	TGCGCCAGCAGCTCCGGGACTGAATACGAGCAGTACTTC
many	TRBD1	TRBJ1-1	TRBV11-3	CASSRGTATEAFF	TGTGCCAGCAGCCGCGGGACAGCCACTGAAGCTTTCTTT
.	.	TRBJ2-3	TRBV7-2	CASSFYGSDTQYF	TGTGCCAGCAGCTTCTATGGCTCAGATACGCAGTATTTT
.	.	TRBJ2-3	TRBV2	CASSYEGRGTDTQYF	TGTGCCAGCAGTTATGAGGGGCGCGGCACAGATACGCAGTATTTT
.	TRBD1	TRBJ2-7	TRBV2	CASRPGTASREQYF	TGTGCCAGCAGACCCGGGACAGCAAGTAGGGAGCAGTACTTC
.	TRBD1	TRBJ1-2	TRBV29-1	CSVDRGGGYTF	TGCAGCGTCGACAGGGGAGGGGGCTACACCTTC
.	.	TRBJ1-1	TRBV29-1	CSVRLRTVYTEAFF	TGCAGCGTTCGGTTGCGGACGGTATACACTGAAGCTTTCTTT
.	.	TRBJ1-2	TRBV30	CAWRTGNYGYTF	TGTGCCTGGAGAACAGGGAACTATGGCTACACCTTC
.	.	TRBJ2-4	TRBV4-3	CASSQGRVNKGNIQYF	TGCGCCAGCAGCCAAGGTCGGGTGAACAAGGGGAACATTCAGTACTTC
few	.	TRBJ2-7	TRBV7-2	CASSLEYGYEQYF	TGTGCCAGCAGCTTAGAGTACGGATACGAGCAGTACTTC
.	TRBD1	TRBJ2-5	TRBV29-1	CSVQTGQGLGQRKETQYF	TGCAGCGTCCAGACGGGACAGGGGTTGGGTCAACGCAAAGAGACCCAGTACTTC
.	.	TRBJ2-7	TRBV5-1	CASSLRPTSSYEQYF	TGCGCCAGCAGCTTGAGACCGACTAGCTCCTACGAGCAGTACTTC
.	.	TRBJ1-1	TRBV4-1	CASRSNSGNTEAFF	TGCGCCAGCAGGTCGAACAGCGGGAACACTGAAGCTTTCTTT
few	.	TRBJ2-7	TRBV29-1	CSVKGEYEQYF	TGCAGCGTCAAAGGGGAGTACGAGCAGTACTTC
.	TRBD1	TRBJ2-7	TRBV30	CAWATGTEQYF	TGTGCCTGGGCGACAGGGACCGAGCAGTACTTC
.	TRBD1	TRBJ1-6	TRBV2	CASRGQAIGSDLHF	TGTGCCAGCAGAGGACAGGCCATTGGTTCGGACCTCCACTTT
.	.	TRBJ2-6	TRBV5-1	CASSTTLLLPGANVLTF	TGCGCCAGCAGCACCACCTTACTTCTTCCCGGGGCCAACGTCCTGACTTTC
.	.	TRBJ2-3	TRBV7-2	CASSPGRRTDTQYF	TGTGCCAGCAGTCCGGGACGGCGCACAGATACGCAGTATTTT
few	.	TRBJ1-2	TRBV11-2	CASSLGSFGDPYGYTF	TGTGCCAGCAGCTTAGGATCGTTCGGGGATCCCTATGGCTACACCTTC